This T cell receptor (beta chain) is drawn from a study of yellow fever vaccine responses in identical twins. General study findings and limits: A vaccine T cell response that seemed partly convergent and partly personalized was reported in twins.

TCRdb reprocessed the RT-PCR reads via MiXCR and lists one record per CDR3 protein. Among thousands of distinct CDR3 sequences listed, roughly 73% were seen once. Comments on this clonotype: The antigen remains undetermined.

Germline V CDR1 and CDR2: SNHLY, FYNNEI. Between the trimmed V and J ends, which lost 0 bases and 0 bases, there was a span of 11 bases. There are 17 residues in the CDR3. The sample in question was T cells from blood (PBMCs), unsorted or a sorted subset (not recorded which), obtained before or after yellow fever vaccination (not recorded which). This TCR derives from a woman between 18 and 30 years old who received the yellow fever vaccine. This chain joins TRBV2 and TRBJ2-2, with D unresolved. CDR3 sequence: CASSEARTYSNTGELFF. CDR3 DNA sequence: TGTGCCAGCAGTGAAGCGCGGACGTATTCGAACACCGGGGAGCTGTTTTTT.